These 9 T cell receptor beta chains were sequenced from one sample in a study of OX40 agonist ivuxolimab in advanced cancers. Data came from immunoSEQ multiplex PCR; TCRdb stores just in-frame clones and leaves some out. The table lists 100,000 to 140,000 clones, about 91% of them singletons. The material sequenced was CD4+ or CD8+ T cells sorted from blood, taken in a trial of the OX40 agonist ivuxolimab. The receptors stem from an adult with an advanced solid tumor such as melanoma, head and neck, liver or kidney cancer.

The chain uses TRBV4-3 and TRBJ2-3, with TRBD2 identical over 8 bases. The trim removed 4 bases at V and 0 bases at J, leaving 9 bases unmatched. The germline CDR1 and CDR2 sequences are LGHNA and YSLEER. This CDR3 region has 17 residues. CDR3 residues: CASSPAVASGSTDTQYF. CDR3 DNA sequence: TGCGCCAGCAGCCCGGCCGTGGCTAGCGGGAGCACAGATACGCAGTATTTT.

This chain joins TRBV28 and TRBJ1-2; the match to TRBD1 covers 9 bases. The germline V gene has CDR1 MDHEN and CDR2 SYDVKM. This CDR3 contains 17 residues. The V gene end was trimmed by 4 bases and the J gene end by 6 bases; junction bases not matched to a gene: 15. The CDR3 region has the DNA TGTGCCAGCAGTTCCGCTACCGGGACAGGGAATATGGATGGCTACACCTTC. This sequence encodes CASSSATGTGNMDGYTF.

This clone was seen once. The chain is built from TRBV28 and TRBJ1-2, with D perhaps TRBD1 (6 bases). V gave up 3 bases and J gave up 13 bases, with 15 bases separating them. This CDR3 region has 12 residues. CDR1 is MDHEN, CDR2 SYDVKM, per germline. The CDR3 protein is CASSLGSGASTF. The CDR3 region has the DNA TGTGCCAGCAGTTTGGGTTCGGGGGCCAGCACCTTC.

This chain uses TRBV30 with TRBJ1-3; D uncertain. Between the trimmed V and J ends, which lost 0 bases and 4 bases, there was a span of 7 bases. This CDR3 region has 13 residues. Germline lookup yields CDR1 GTSNPN and CDR2 SVGIG (reference sequence). The CDR3 DNA follows: TGTGCCTGGAGTGTCGCCTTAGGAAACACCATATATTTT. Residues: CAWSVALGNTIYF.

The chain couples TRBV6-5 to TRBJ1-2; maybe TRBD1 (5 bases). The CDR3 has 15 amino acids. V lost 0 bases and J lost 1, with 9 bases in between. Germline V gene data show CDR1 as MNHEY and CDR2 as SVGAGI. The CDR3 coding sequence is TGTGCCAGCAGTTACTCCAGGGAGATTAACTATGGCTACACCTTC. Protein product: CASSYSREINYGYTF.

The chain joins TRBV5-1 to TRBJ1-3, with D maybe TRBD1 (6 bases). The germline V gene has CDR1 SGHRS and CDR2 YFSETQ. This CDR3 has 16 amino acids. V shed 4 bases and J shed 0 bases, with 14 bases lying between them. The DNA of the CDR3 is TGCGCCAGCAGCCCCGAAGGGGGTATCTCTGGAAACACCATATATTTT. Translated, it gives CASSPEGGISGNTIYF.

This chain connects TRBV16 to TRBJ2-1, with a possible D match to TRBD1 (6 bases). The V gene lost 4 bases and the J gene lost 2 bases, with 12 bases spanning the gap. This CDR3 has 15 residues. Germline CDR1 reads KGHSY; CDR2 reads FQNENV. The CDR3 reads CASSPTGSAYNEQFF. CDR3 in DNA: TGTGCCAGCAGCCCCACAGGGTCAGCCTACAATGAGCAGTTCTTC.

The V gene is TRBV11-2, the J gene TRBJ1-2, with 7 bases identical to TRBD1. Trimming took 3 bases from V and 2 from J; bases not matched to a gene: 0. This CDR3 is built from 13 residues. CDR1 and CDR2 from the germline V gene are SGHAT and FQNNGV. The CDR3: CASSLGQNYGYTF. The CDR3 DNA sequence: TGTGCCAGCAGCTTGGGACAGAACTATGGCTACACCTTC.

The chain recombines TRBV10-3 with TRBJ2-1, with a tentative D call TRBD2 (6 bases). With 5 bases removed from V and 4 bases from J, the gap between germline ends came to 21 bases. The germline gives CDR1 ENHRY, CDR2 SYGVKD. The CDR3 contains 17 residues. The CDR3, as DNA: TGTGCCATCAGTCCGGCCTCGGGGGAGACCAGATACAATGAGCAGTTCTTC. Its translation is CAISPASGETRYNEQFF.